The rows below give T cell receptor beta chains drawn from one sample of a study of somatic mutations in cytotoxic T cells in rheumatoid arthritis. Measured with immunoSEQ multiplex PCR; TCRdb has only the in-frame clones, and not every one. The sample has approximately 11,000 clones, about nine tenths seen once. Sequencing used CD8+ T cells sorted from blood. The receptors derive from a woman aged 18-29 years with rheumatoid arthritis. The CDR3 runs from the conserved cysteine through the conserved F or W. The order of the fields is clone size, J gene, D gene, V gene, CDR3 protein, CDR3 DNA. The D gene is left open where the match is weak. The size field is filled for only some rows; it gives once, few, many or a size class.

. TRBJ2-5 TRBD2 TRBV4-2 CASSQDGTSGGAETQYF TGTGCCAGCAGCCAAGATGGGACTAGCGGGGGGGCAGAGACCCAGTACTTC
. TRBJ2-1 . TRBV6-5 CASSFRTMNEQFF TGTGCCAGCAGTTTTCGGACTATGAATGAGCAGTTCTTC
. TRBJ2-3 . TRBV10-1 CASSESGEPDTQYF TGCGCCAGCAGTGAGTCGGGAGAACCAGATACGCAGTATTTT
once TRBJ2-1 TRBD2 TRBV7-3 CASSSIAGSYNEQFF TGTGCCAGCAGCTCAATAGCGGGGAGCTACAATGAGCAGTTCTTC
. TRBJ2-2 . TRBV29-1 CSVEQDTGELFF TGCAGCGTTGAGCAGGACACCGGGGAGCTGTTTTTT
. TRBJ2-7 TRBD2 TRBV27 CASRAVPGGRTYEQYF TGTGCCAGCAGAGCCGTCCCGGGAGGGAGGACCTACGAGCAGTACTTC
. TRBJ2-7 . TRBV9 CASSVSGNYEQYF TGTGCCAGCAGCGTATCCGGGAACTACGAGCAGTACTTC
. TRBJ1-2 . TRBV7-2 CASSTAGSLGGYGYTF TGTGCCAGCAGCACGGCGGGGAGCTTAGGTGGCTATGGCTACACCTTC
. TRBJ1-2 . TRBV9 CASSAINGNYGYTF TGTGCCAGCAGCGCTATTAATGGTAACTATGGCTACACCTTC
. TRBJ2-3 TRBD2 TRBV27 CASSFLAGAGDTQYF TGTGCCAGCAGTTTTCTAGCGGGGGCCGGGGATACGCAGTATTTT
. TRBJ1-3 . TRBV6-8 CASSAAGGAGNTIYF TGTGCCAGCAGTGCCGCGGGGGGGGCTGGAAACACCATATATTTT
few TRBJ1-5 . TRBV5-8 CASSLWADYSNQPQHF TGTGCCAGCAGCTTGTGGGCAGATTATAGCAATCAGCCCCAGCATTTT
once TRBJ2-3 TRBD2 TRBV5-6 CASSFRLAEYTDTQYF TGTGCCAGCAGCTTTCGACTAGCGGAATACACAGATACGCAGTATTTT
. TRBJ2-7 . TRBV27 CASSPAALISYEQYF TGTGCCAGCAGTCCCGCTGCCCTGATCTCCTACGAGCAGTACTTC
. TRBJ2-7 TRBD2 TRBV5-5 CASSLDRTSSVEQYF TGTGCCAGCAGCTTGGATCGGACTAGTAGCGTCGAGCAGTACTTC
. TRBJ2-7 . TRBV10-2 CASSDGGRGNEQYF TGCGCCAGCAGTGATGGGGGGCGGGGGAACGAGCAGTACTTC
. TRBJ2-1 TRBD2 TRBV6-1 CANRLAGFNEQFF TGTGCCAACCGACTAGCGGGGTTTAATGAGCAGTTCTTC
. TRBJ2-3 TRBD1 TRBV11-2 CASSRGGQGRTDTQYF TGTGCCAGCAGCCGCGGGGGACAGGGAAGAACAGATACGCAGTATTTT
. TRBJ1-2 . TRBV9 CASSPNTPTYGYTF TGTGCCAGCAGTCCCAACACACCGACATATGGCTACACCTTC
. TRBJ1-1 . TRBV4-3 CASSQGVGAENTEAFF TGCGCCAGCAGCCAAGGTGTAGGGGCGGAGAACACTGAAGCTTTCTTT
once TRBJ1-4 . TRBV29-1 CSVEETGEKLFF TGCAGCGTTGAGGAAACAGGAGAAAAACTGTTTTTT
. TRBJ1-5 . TRBV11-1 CASSLVGDQPQHF TGTGCCAGCAGCTTAGTCGGAGATCAGCCCCAGCATTTT
. TRBJ2-7 TRBD1 TRBV25-1 CASSAPWTGRYEQYF TGTGCCAGCAGTGCCCCTTGGACAGGGAGATACGAGCAGTACTTC
. TRBJ2-7 . TRBV18 CASWALFSNEQYF TGTGCCAGCTGGGCCCTATTTTCGAACGAGCAGTACTTC
. TRBJ2-7 TRBD1 TRBV4-1 CASSQSGTGKEYF TGCGCCAGCAGCCAGTCCGGGACAGGGAAGGAGTACTTC
. TRBJ2-7 . TRBV7-9 CASSLLVDEQYF TGTGCCAGCAGCTTACTAGTCGACGAGCAGTACTTC
. TRBJ1-2 TRBD1 TRBV6-1 CASSEIGTGYYGYTF TGTGCCAGCAGTGAAATAGGGACAGGCTACTATGGCTACACCTTC
medium-sized TRBJ2-7 TRBD2 TRBV7-4 CASSSGLAESYEQYF TGTGCCAGCAGCTCGGGACTAGCGGAGTCCTACGAGCAGTACTTC
. TRBJ1-5 TRBD1 TRBV7-9 CASSLGGQQPQHF TGTGCCAGCAGCTTAGGGGGACAGCAGCCCCAGCATTTT
. TRBJ2-7 . TRBV9 CASSPYRGGDYEQYF TGTGCCAGCAGCCCTTACAGGGGGGGGGACTACGAGCAGTACTTC
. TRBJ2-5 TRBD2 TRBV5-4 CASRVRGAGEETQYF TGTGCCAGCAGGGTGAGAGGAGCGGGGGAAGAGACCCAGTACTTC
. TRBJ2-1 TRBD2 TRBV15 CATSREGSGGEDNEQFF TGTGCCACCAGCAGAGAGGGAAGCGGGGGGGAGGACAATGAGCAGTTCTTC
. TRBJ2-6 . TRBV27 CASSLLYSSGANVLTF TGTGCCAGCAGTTTATTGTACAGCTCTGGGGCCAACGTCCTGACTTTC
. TRBJ2-7 TRBD2 TRBV9 CASSVNSGRREQYF TGTGCCAGCAGCGTTAACAGCGGGAGGCGCGAGCAGTACTTC
. TRBJ2-3 . TRBV7-9 CASSSTSGTSTDTQYF TGTGCCAGCAGCTCCACCTCCGGGACTTCCACAGATACGCAGTATTTT
. TRBJ2-1 . TRBV28 CASIPGLTYSYNEQFF TGTGCCAGCATCCCAGGACTAACCTACTCCTACAATGAGCAGTTCTTC
. TRBJ2-1 TRBD1 TRBV28 CASSLSTGASYNEQFF TGTGCCAGCAGTTTATCGACAGGGGCCTCCTACAATGAGCAGTTCTTC
. TRBJ1-5 . TRBV27 CANTPGGGNQPQHF TGTGCCAACACCCCGGGGGGGGGCAATCAGCCCCAGCATTTT
. TRBJ2-7 . TRBV29-1 CSVYRVHEQYF TGCAGCGTTTACAGGGTCCACGAGCAGTACTTC
. TRBJ2-2 TRBD2 TRBV13 CASSTPGLANLIRSSGELFF TGTGCCAGCAGCACCCCGGGACTAGCGAATTTGATAAGGTCTTCTGGGGAGCTGTTTTTT
. TRBJ2-7 . TRBV5-6 CASSLVRDKLYEQYF TGTGCCAGCAGCTTGGTTCGTGACAAGCTCTACGAGCAGTACTTC
once TRBJ2-5 TRBD2 TRBV9 CASSVEDLRGGQETQYF TGTGCCAGCAGCGTAGAGGATCTGCGGGGGGGCCAAGAGACCCAGTACTTC
once TRBJ2-7 TRBD2 TRBV7-6 CASSQGLAGGGYEQYF TGTGCCAGCAGCCAAGGACTAGCGGGAGGGGGCTACGAGCAGTACTTC
. TRBJ2-2 TRBD1 TRBV4-3 CASSQTHRGTGELFF TGCGCCAGCAGCCAGACCCACAGGGGCACCGGGGAGCTGTTTTTT
once TRBJ2-7 TRBD1 TRBV27 CASSLSGTGGYEQYF TGTGCCAGCAGTTTATCGGGGACAGGGGGCTACGAGCAGTACTTC
few TRBJ1-1 . TRBV4-1 CASSLFDWNTEAFF TGCGCCAGCAGCCTCTTCGACTGGAACACTGAAGCTTTCTTT
. TRBJ1-2 TRBD1 TRBV7-9 CASSFGDSPYGYTF TGTGCCAGCAGCTTTGGGGACAGCCCCTATGGCTACACCTTC
. TRBJ1-1 . TRBV9 CASSVSGGTEAFF TGTGCCAGCAGCGTCTCGGGGGGGACTGAAGCTTTCTTT
. TRBJ2-2 TRBD2 TRBV5-1 CASSLAIASGGNTGELFF TGCGCCAGCAGCTTGGCCATAGCTAGCGGGGGGAACACCGGGGAGCTGTTTTTT
. TRBJ2-1 TRBD2 TRBV5-1 CASSLASGSGNEQFF TGCGCCAGCAGCTTGGCCAGCGGGAGTGGAAATGAGCAGTTCTTC
. TRBJ2-7 TRBD2 TRBV27 CASSLTSGRPRRDEQYF TGTGCCAGCAGTCTAACTAGCGGGAGGCCTCGTAGGGACGAGCAGTACTTC